This T cell receptor beta chain was sequenced in a study of prognosis after radiotherapy for stage I lung cancer. In the study overall: For radiotherapy, patients got SBRT split into 3 to 5 fractions, giving a biologically effective dose of at least 100 Gy.

Two-round multiplex PCR, the amplification method, yielded TCR beta CDR3 from genomic DNA. Amplification during the initial PCR round employed primers specific to each TRBV and TRBJ gene. TCRdb processed the multiplex PCR reads anew with MiXCR; each CDR3 protein has one entry. The sample has nearly 20,000 distinct CDR3 sequences, about 26% seen once. This clonotype is termed medium-sized. This TCR was sampled from a donor at least 50 years old with non-small cell lung cancer. Sequencing used PBMCs, obtained before or after stereotactic body radiation therapy (not recorded which).

The CDR3 nucleotides are TGTGCCAGCAGCTTTCAAGGTGAAGGTACGCAGTATTTT. Protein: CASSFQGEGTQYF. The chain carries TRBV7-9 and TRBJ2-3, with no clear D. Germline CDR1 and CDR2: SEHNR and FQNEAQ (reference sequence). This CDR3 spans 13 amino acids. The germline V and J ends were trimmed by 3 bases and 8 bases, with 12 bases remaining between them.